This T cell receptor (beta chain) was found in a study of cytomegalovirus exposure and HLA in healthy donors. PCR used 60 Vbeta primers and 13 Jbeta primers. Produced via immunoSEQ multiplex PCR; TCRdb's table is partial and in-frame only. The table includes 150,000 or so clones, 80% to 90% detected once. The CDR3 totals 14 residues. Trimming stripped 7 bases from V and 8 bases from J, with 17 bases between. The germline CDR1 and CDR2 sequences are SNHLY and FYNNEI. The sequence derives from a woman younger than 30 in good health and CMV-seronegative. The rearrangement joins TRBV2 to TRBJ1-4; maybe TRBD1 (6 bases). The specimen was PBMCs. CDR3 in DNA: TGTGCCAGCATGACCAGGGGATTTGGGGAAAAACTGTTTTTT. Protein sequence: CASMTRGFGEKLFF.